This is a list of T cell receptor beta chains from one sample in a study of blood T cells in healthy people across ages. Each CDR3 protein is one row after TCRdb ran MiXCR on the 5' RACE reads. Seen here are around 780,000 distinct CDR3 sequences, roughly 25% observed once, and the top ten hold 3%. The sample was also linked to a second study, of T cells of mothers and their children.

The sequenced sample was blood. The receptors were sampled from a boy between 5 and 17 years old in good health. Each CDR3 is given with its conserved first and last residue. D genes are given only for firm matches. Clone size is stated in some rows and not others, as once, few, many or a class when expanded.

TRBJ2-7,.,.,TRBV7-9,CASSLERSRRASYEQYF,TGTGCCAGCAGCTTAGAAAGGTCGAGACGGGCCTCCTACGAGCAGTACTTC
TRBJ2-5,TRBD2,few,TRBV20-1,CSASDRGGLGETQYF,TGCAGTGCTAGTGATCGGGGGGGCTTGGGAGAGACCCAGTACTTC
TRBJ2-7,TRBD2,.,TRBV7-2,CASSYSYSGVTYEQYF,TGTGCCAGCAGTTACTCGTATAGCGGGGTCACCTACGAGCAGTACTTC
TRBJ2-7,.,few,TRBV12-3/TRBV12-4,CASSLGSHEQYF,TGTGCCAGCAGTTTAGGGTCCCACGAGCAGTACTTC
TRBJ2-5,TRBD2,few,TRBV27,CASSETSGGGRGTQYF,TGTGCCAGCAGTGAGACTAGCGGGGGGGGCCGAGGGACCCAGTACTTC
TRBJ1-5,TRBD1,.,TRBV6-5,CASSPADRGNQPQHF,TGTGCCAGCAGCCCCGCGGACAGGGGCAATCAGCCCCAGCATTTT
TRBJ2-5,TRBD2,.,TRBV3-1,CASSQGLAGGRRQETQYF,TGTGCCAGCAGCCAAGGACTAGCGGGGGGGCGAAGGCAAGAGACCCAGTACTTC
TRBJ1-2,TRBD1,.,TRBV2,CASRTGGIYGYTF,TGTGCCAGCAGGACAGGGGGAATCTATGGCTACACCTTC
TRBJ1-5,.,.,TRBV20-1,CSASWGISDNQPQHF,TGCAGTGCTAGTTGGGGAATCTCTGACAATCAGCCCCAGCATTTT
TRBJ2-7,TRBD2,.,TRBV5-4,CASSSRGGDLEQYF,TGTGCCAGCAGCTCCCGGGGGGGGGACTTGGAGCAGTACTTC
TRBJ2-3,.,.,TRBV11-3,CASSRGESSTDTQYF,TGTGCCAGCAGCCGCGGGGAGTCGAGCACAGATACGCAGTATTTT
TRBJ2-5,.,few,TRBV7-3,CASHSGAQGLEETQYF,TGTGCCAGCCACAGTGGGGCGCAGGGGCTGGAGGAGACCCAGTACTTC
TRBJ2-5,TRBD1,few,TRBV20-1,CSALRGTGFQETQYF,TGCAGTGCCCTAAGAGGGACAGGTTTCCAAGAGACCCAGTACTTC
TRBJ2-3,.,.,TRBV20-1,CSAREHRFTDTQYF,TGCAGTGCTAGAGAGCACCGATTCACAGATACGCAGTATTTT
TRBJ2-3,.,.,TRBV20-1,CSASRGKGTDTQYF,TGCAGTGCTAGTCGGGGTAAGGGCACAGATACGCAGTATTTT
TRBJ2-3,TRBD2,.,TRBV20-1,CSADPGLAADTQYF,TGCAGTGCCGACCCGGGACTAGCCGCAGATACGCAGTATTTT
TRBJ1-3,TRBD1,.,TRBV12-3/TRBV12-4,CASGQGPGDTIYF,TGTGCCAGCGGACAGGGCCCAGGGGACACCATATATTTT
TRBJ1-2,TRBD1,few,TRBV10-3,CAIGGQGAPRGHLYYGYTF,TGTGCCATCGGCGGGCAGGGGGCGCCGAGGGGGCATCTCTACTATGGCTACACCTTC
TRBJ1-2,.,.,TRBV27,CASSLQLGREAGYTF,TGTGCCAGCAGCCTCCAGTTAGGCCGGGAGGCTGGCTACACCTTC
TRBJ1-2,TRBD1,.,TRBV20-1,CSARGTGEIGYGYTF,TGCAGTGCTAGAGGGACAGGGGAAATAGGATATGGCTACACCTTC
TRBJ1-2,TRBD1,.,TRBV29-1,CSVYAQGAEDLYGYTF,TGCAGCGTTTACGCACAGGGGGCAGAGGACTTATATGGCTACACCTTC
TRBJ2-7,TRBD1,many,TRBV27,CASSLTGGGYEQYF,TGTGCCAGCAGCTTAACAGGGGGCGGCTACGAGCAGTACTTC
TRBJ2-7,TRBD1,.,TRBV20-1,CSASGPRTGPSYEQYF,TGCAGTGCTAGCGGTCCCAGGACAGGGCCAAGCTACGAGCAGTACTTC
TRBJ2-6,TRBD2,few,TRBV11-1,CASSERGYSGANVLTF,TGTGCCAGCAGCGAGCGGGGGTACTCTGGGGCCAACGTCCTGACTTTC
TRBJ2-3,.,.,TRBV20-1,CSAPPGAGYTDTQYF,TGCAGTGCTCCTCCTGGGGCAGGATATACAGATACGCAGTATTTT
TRBJ2-4,.,few,TRBV9,CASSIGGSPGKNIQYF,TGTGCCAGCAGCATCGGAGGTAGCCCCGGCAAAAACATTCAGTACTTC
TRBJ2-3,.,.,TRBV27,CASSWVAGTDTQYF,TGTGCCAGCAGTTGGGTGGCAGGCACAGATACGCAGTATTTT
TRBJ2-7,.,.,TRBV5-1,CASSSPSGEQYF,TGCGCCAGCAGCTCCCCCTCGGGCGAGCAGTACTTC
TRBJ1-2,.,.,TRBV5-1,CASGLDGAGYTF,TGCGCCAGCGGCTTGGATGGGGCTGGCTACACCTTC
TRBJ2-7,.,.,TRBV18,CASSPYIGKGLGEQYF,TGTGCCAGCTCACCGTACATAGGGAAGGGTTTAGGGGAGCAGTACTTC
TRBJ1-6,.,few,TRBV20-1,CSAAERTSTSPLHF,TGCAGTGCCGCCGAGCGGACAAGTACTTCACCCCTCCACTTT
TRBJ2-1,TRBD2,.,TRBV5-1,CASSLKRGGNEQFF,TGCGCCAGCAGCTTAAAGCGGGGGGGAAATGAGCAGTTCTTC
TRBJ2-2,TRBD2,few,TRBV12-3/TRBV12-4,CASSPRLAGGAYDTGELFF,TGTGCCAGCAGCCCTCGACTAGCGGGGGGGGCGTATGACACCGGGGAGCTGTTTTTT
TRBJ2-3,TRBD1,.,TRBV28,CASSLGTGPGDTQYF,TGTGCCAGCAGTTTGGGGACAGGGCCGGGAGATACGCAGTATTTT
TRBJ2-1,.,.,TRBV5-1,CASSLSRGLSSSYNEQFF,TGCGCCAGCAGCTTATCGCGGGGACTGTCGAGCTCCTACAATGAGCAGTTCTTC
TRBJ2-1,.,many,TRBV12-3/TRBV12-4,CASSLSDEQFF,TGTGCCAGCAGCTTAAGCGATGAGCAGTTCTTC
TRBJ1-6,TRBD1,few,TRBV3-1,CASSQGSRGQGDSPLHF,TGTGCCAGCAGCCAAGGGTCGAGGGGACAGGGTGATTCACCCCTCCACTTT
TRBJ2-4,.,.,TRBV15,CATSKHSDGNIQYF,TGTGCCACCAGCAAACACTCCGACGGGAACATTCAGTACTTC
TRBJ1-2,.,.,TRBV6-5,CASRIGGTNYGYTF,TGTGCCAGCAGGATAGGGGGGACTAACTATGGCTACACCTTC
TRBJ2-2,TRBD2,.,TRBV12-3/TRBV12-4,CASSSTGLESTGELFF,TGTGCCAGCAGTTCTACGGGACTAGAAAGCACCGGGGAGCTGTTTTTT
TRBJ2-5,TRBD1,.,TRBV25-1,CASRGTGRQETQYF,TGTGCCAGCAGAGGGACAGGACGGCAAGAGACCCAGTACTTC
TRBJ2-1,.,.,TRBV19,CASSGLNEQFF,TGTGCCAGTTCGGGCCTGAATGAGCAGTTCTTC
TRBJ2-3,.,.,TRBV19,CASSAVNRRLTDTQYF,TGTGCCAGTAGTGCCGTGAACAGGCGCCTCACAGATACGCAGTATTTT
TRBJ1-1,.,.,TRBV9,CASSVAAGKGTEAFF,TGTGCCAGCAGCGTAGCCGCAGGGAAAGGGACTGAAGCTTTCTTT
TRBJ2-7,.,.,TRBV28,CASSLLGRADEQYF,TGTGCCAGCAGTTTACTGGGCAGGGCGGACGAGCAGTACTTC
TRBJ1-5,.,once,TRBV12-3/TRBV12-4,CASSLAGAEPQHF,TGTGCCAGCAGTTTAGCAGGGGCTGAGCCCCAGCATTTT
TRBJ2-7,TRBD1,many,TRBV12-3/TRBV12-4,CASSLVGQGSYEQYF,TGTGCCAGCAGTTTAGTGGGACAGGGTTCCTACGAGCAGTACTTC
TRBJ2-7,.,.,TRBV5-1,CASSRGGTDTYEQYF,TGCGCCAGCAGTAGGGGCGGGACAGATACCTACGAGCAGTACTTC
TRBJ2-7,.,.,TRBV6-6,CASSLVADYEQYF,TGTGCCAGCAGTTTGGTGGCGGACTACGAGCAGTACTTC
TRBJ2-6,.,.,TRBV30,CAWRASGANVLTF,TGTGCCTGGAGAGCCTCTGGGGCCAACGTCCTGACTTTC
TRBJ1-2,.,many,TRBV7-2,CASSFRALGYTF,TGTGCCAGCAGCTTCCGGGCCCTCGGCTACACCTTC
TRBJ1-6,.,.,TRBV14,CASSQWASNSPLHF,TGTGCCAGCAGCCAATGGGCCTCAAATTCACCCCTCCACTTT
TRBJ2-7,.,once,TRBV6-1,CASRPQGFTTYEQYF,TGTGCCAGCAGGCCACAGGGTTTTACAACCTACGAGCAGTACTTC
TRBJ2-5,.,few,TRBV12-3/TRBV12-4,CASSSGLMAGETQYF,TGTGCCAGCAGTTCGGGCCTCATGGCGGGAGAGACCCAGTACTTC
TRBJ2-1,.,many,TRBV7-6,CASSPQGGYNEQFF,TGTGCCAGCAGCCCCCAGGGGGGGTACAATGAGCAGTTCTTC
TRBJ1-2,.,few,TRBV15,CATSKIKGGYTF,TGTGCCACCAGCAAAATTAAGGGTGGCTACACCTTC
TRBJ2-1,.,.,TRBV7-9,CASSLRGMGNEQFF,TGTGCCAGCAGCTTAAGGGGGATGGGCAATGAGCAGTTCTTC